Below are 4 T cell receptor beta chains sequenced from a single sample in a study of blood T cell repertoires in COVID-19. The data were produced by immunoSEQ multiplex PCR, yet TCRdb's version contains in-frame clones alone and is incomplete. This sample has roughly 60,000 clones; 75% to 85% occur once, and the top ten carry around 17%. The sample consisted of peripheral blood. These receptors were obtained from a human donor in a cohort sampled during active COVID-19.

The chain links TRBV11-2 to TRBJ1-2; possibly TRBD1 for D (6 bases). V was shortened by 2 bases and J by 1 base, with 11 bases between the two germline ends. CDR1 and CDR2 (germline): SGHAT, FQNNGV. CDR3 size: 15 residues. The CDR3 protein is CASSLLPRGNYGYTF. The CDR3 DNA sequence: TGTGCCAGCAGCTTATTGCCCAGGGGTAACTATGGCTACACCTTC.

The CDR3 reads CASSPRDTDTQYF. In DNA, the CDR3 is TGTGCCAGCTCACCCCGGGACACAGATACGCAGTATTTT. The chain links TRBV18 to TRBJ2-3; D perhaps matches TRBD2 (5 bases). Germline CDR1 and CDR2: KGHSH and LQKENI. The CDR3 runs 13 residues. The V gene lost 3 bases and the J gene lost 2 bases, with 6 bases spanning the gap.

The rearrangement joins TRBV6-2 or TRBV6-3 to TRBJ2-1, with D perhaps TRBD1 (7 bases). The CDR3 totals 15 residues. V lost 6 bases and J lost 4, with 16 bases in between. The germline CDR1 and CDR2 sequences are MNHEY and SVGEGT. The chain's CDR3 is CASSVTGRLYNEQFF. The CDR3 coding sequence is TGTGCCAGCAGCGTGACAGGGAGGTTGTACAATGAGCAGTTCTTC.

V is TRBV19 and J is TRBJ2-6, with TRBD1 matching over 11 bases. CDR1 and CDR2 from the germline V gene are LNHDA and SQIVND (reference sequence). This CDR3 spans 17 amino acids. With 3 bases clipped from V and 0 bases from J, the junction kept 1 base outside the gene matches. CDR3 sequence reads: CASSIGTGGSGANVLTF. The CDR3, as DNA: TGTGCCAGTAGTATCGGGACAGGGGGCTCTGGGGCCAACGTCCTGACTTTC.